This T cell receptor (beta chain) is drawn from a study of T cells after posttransplantation cyclophosphamide. Sequencing used immunoSEQ multiplex PCR; TCRdb keeps in-frame clones, though not all of them. Altogether roughly 13,000 clones are present, about 85% being singletons, with the ten largest covering 0.75% to 1%. Germline V gives CDR1 MNHEY, CDR2 SVGAGI. CDR3 length equals 13 residues. Trimming at V came to 6 bases and at J to 6 bases, leaving 5 bases not matched to a gene. The sequence was collected from a man aged 50-60 years in good health, CMV-negative, and a related stem cell transplant donor. This rearrangement joins TRBV6-5 to TRBJ2-1, with TRBD1 identical over 7 bases. Input material: memory CD4+ T cells sorted from PBMCs. The CDR3 here is CASRLGQFNEQFF. CDR3 nucleotide sequence: TGTGCCAGCAGGTTGGGACAGTTCAATGAGCAGTTCTTC.